This T cell receptor beta chain was found in a study of cytomegalovirus exposure and HLA in healthy donors. Study-level background: As an earlier analysis found, some 180 million T cells yielded about 120 million unique TCR beta sequences. Broader study findings: A later analysis showed that HLA-associated TCR beta chains had undergone more clonal expansion than equally common others. When analyzed later, the rates of TCR association showed variation by HLA locus, with DRB1 the most and HLA-C the fewest.

Worth noting for this clone: Its antigen is as yet unknown.

Trimming removed 4 bases from V and 3 bases from J; junction bases left unmatched: 16. The CDR3 consists of 20 residues. CDR1 is SGDLS and CDR2 is YYNGEE in the germline V gene. Amplification used 60 Vbeta primers and 13 Jbeta primers. Sequencing used immunoSEQ multiplex PCR; TCRdb keeps in-frame clones, though not all of them. The data contain 95,000 to 100,000 clones, about four fifths of them seen just once; the ten biggest clones take up 3% to 4.5%. Sequenced material: PBMCs. The chain employs TRBV9 and TRBJ2-7, with 16 bases that match TRBD2. This clonotype was obtained from a female donor in good health and CMV-seropositive. The CDR3 DNA reads as TGTGCCAGCAGCCTCACGGGACTAGCGGGGGGGCATGGAACCTTCTACGAGCAGTACTTC. This encodes CASSLTGLAGGHGTFYEQYF.